This T cell receptor beta chain was recovered during a study of control samples from healthy donors and cancer patients. Libraries were prepared by immunoSEQ multiplex PCR; TCRdb keeps only in-frame clonotypes and omits some of them. The table records approximately 49,000 clones, around 86% of them present only once. The V gene lost 1 base and the J gene lost 5 bases, with 8 bases spanning the gap. Germline V gene data show CDR1 as SGHAT and CDR2 as FQNNGV. The CDR3 is made up of 13 amino acids. This receptor was obtained from a woman between 50 and 59 years old with lung cancer. What was sequenced was PBMCs. The chain carries TRBV11-2 and TRBJ1-1; tentative D call: TRBD1 (6 bases). The CDR3 coding sequence is TGTGCCAGCAGCTTAGGTGGGACAACTGAAGCTTTCTTT. Residues: CASSLGGTTEAFF.